This paragraph covers one T cell receptor beta chain sequence. No antigen is known for it. This entry belongs to a study of monozygotic twins with inflammatory bowel disease. The study's findings and limits: The authors found no support for a single strong IBD-associated signal or clonotype.

TCRdb processed the 5' RACE reads again and assigns one entry to each CDR3 protein, with no DNA. This repertoire includes around 210,000 distinct CDR3 sequences. The sample comprised blood. The source of this sequence is a human donor with ulcerative colitis or Crohn's disease, or a healthy co-twin of an affected twin (not recorded which).

The CDR3 protein is CASSLRAAGGPEAFF. This sequence joins TRBV7-2 and TRBJ1-1; absent DNA, TCRdb's TRBD1 call cannot be checked. The CDR3 contains 15 residues. Per the germline V gene, CDR1 is SGHTA and CDR2 is FQGNSA.